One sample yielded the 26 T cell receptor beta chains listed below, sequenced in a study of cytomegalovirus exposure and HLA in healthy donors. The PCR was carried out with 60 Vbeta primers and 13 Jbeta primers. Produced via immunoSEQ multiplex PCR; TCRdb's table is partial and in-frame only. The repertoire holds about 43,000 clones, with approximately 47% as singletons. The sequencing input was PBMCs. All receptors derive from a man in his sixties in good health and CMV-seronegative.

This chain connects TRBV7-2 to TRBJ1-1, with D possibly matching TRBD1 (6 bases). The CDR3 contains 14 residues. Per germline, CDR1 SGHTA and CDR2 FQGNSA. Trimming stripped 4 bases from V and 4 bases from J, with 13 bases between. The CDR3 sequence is CASSSYQGPTEAFF. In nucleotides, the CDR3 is TGTGCCAGCAGCTCATATCAGGGGCCCACTGAAGCTTTCTTT.

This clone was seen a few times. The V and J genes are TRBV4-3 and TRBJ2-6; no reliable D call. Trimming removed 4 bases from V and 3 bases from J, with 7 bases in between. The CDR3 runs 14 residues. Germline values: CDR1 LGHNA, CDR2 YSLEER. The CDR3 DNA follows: TGCGCCAGCAGCCGCCCCGGTGGGGCCAACGTCCTGACTTTC. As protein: CASSRPGGANVLTF.

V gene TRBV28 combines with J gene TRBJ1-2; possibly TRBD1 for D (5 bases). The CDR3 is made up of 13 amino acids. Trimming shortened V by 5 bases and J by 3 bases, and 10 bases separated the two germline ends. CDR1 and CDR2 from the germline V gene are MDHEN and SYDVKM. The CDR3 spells CASSGGADYGYTF. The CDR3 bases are TGTGCCAGCAGTGGAGGGGCGGACTATGGCTACACCTTC.

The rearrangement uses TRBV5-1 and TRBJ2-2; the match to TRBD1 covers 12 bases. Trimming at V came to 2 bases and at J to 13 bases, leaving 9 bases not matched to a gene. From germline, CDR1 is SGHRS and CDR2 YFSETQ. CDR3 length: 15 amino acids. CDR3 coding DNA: TGCGCCAGCAGCTTCGCCGGGACAGGGGGCGAATGGCTGTTTTTT. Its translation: CASSFAGTGGEWLFF.

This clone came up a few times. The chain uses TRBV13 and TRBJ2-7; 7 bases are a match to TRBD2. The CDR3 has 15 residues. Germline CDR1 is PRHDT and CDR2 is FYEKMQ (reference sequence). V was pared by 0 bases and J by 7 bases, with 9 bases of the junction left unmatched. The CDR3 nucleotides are TGTGCCAGCAGCTTAGGCCGGCGGGAGCCGGGGGAGCAGTACTTC. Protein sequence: CASSLGRREPGEQYF.

The CDR3 DNA reads TGTGCCAGCAGCCAATCGCGAGAGAGCCCATATGGCTACACCTTC. Encoded protein: CASSQSRESPYGYTF. The chain couples TRBV16 to TRBJ1-2; D gene unclear. CDR3 length equals 15 residues. Deletions cut 0 bases from V and 5 bases from J, with 13 bases between. Looked up from germline, CDR1 is KGHSY and CDR2 is FQNENV. Full variable domain (remainder filled in from reference TRBV16 and TRBJ1-2): GEEVAQTPKHLVRGEGQKAKLYCAPIKGHSYVFWYQQVLKNEFKFLISFQNENVFDETGMPKERFSAKCLPNSPCSLEIQATKLEDSAVYFCASSQSRESPYGYTFGSGTRLTVV.

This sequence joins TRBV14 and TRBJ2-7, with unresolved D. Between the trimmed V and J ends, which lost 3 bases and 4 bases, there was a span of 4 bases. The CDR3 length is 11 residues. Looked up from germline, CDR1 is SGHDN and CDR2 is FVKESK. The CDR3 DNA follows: TGTGCCAGCAGCCATTCATACGAGCAGTACTTC. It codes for CASSHSYEQYF.

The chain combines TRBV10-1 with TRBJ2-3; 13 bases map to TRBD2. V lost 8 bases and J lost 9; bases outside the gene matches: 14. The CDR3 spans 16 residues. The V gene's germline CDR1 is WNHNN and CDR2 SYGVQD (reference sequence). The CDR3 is CASPRTSGRQVETQYF. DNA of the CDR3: TGCGCCAGCCCCCGGACTAGCGGGAGACAGGTAGAAACGCAGTATTTT.

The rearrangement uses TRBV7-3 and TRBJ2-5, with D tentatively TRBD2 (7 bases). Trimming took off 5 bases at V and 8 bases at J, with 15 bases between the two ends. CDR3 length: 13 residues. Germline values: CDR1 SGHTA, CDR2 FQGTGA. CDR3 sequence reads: CASSLRGGVTQYF. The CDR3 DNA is TGTGCCAGCAGCCTTCGAGGGGGGGTTACCCAGTACTTC.

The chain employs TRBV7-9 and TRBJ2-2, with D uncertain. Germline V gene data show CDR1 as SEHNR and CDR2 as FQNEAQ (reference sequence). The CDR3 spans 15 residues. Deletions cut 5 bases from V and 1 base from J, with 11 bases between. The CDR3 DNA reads TGTGCCAGCAGCCCCCTCTCAGTGAACACCGGGGAGCTGTTTTTT. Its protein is CASSPLSVNTGELFF. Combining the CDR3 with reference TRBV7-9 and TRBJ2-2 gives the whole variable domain DTGVSQNPRHKITKRGQNVTFRCDPISEHNRLYWYRQTLGQGPEFLTYFQNEAQLEKSRLLSDRFSAERPKGSFSTLEIQRTEQGDSAMYLCASSPLSVNTGELFFGEGSRLTVL.

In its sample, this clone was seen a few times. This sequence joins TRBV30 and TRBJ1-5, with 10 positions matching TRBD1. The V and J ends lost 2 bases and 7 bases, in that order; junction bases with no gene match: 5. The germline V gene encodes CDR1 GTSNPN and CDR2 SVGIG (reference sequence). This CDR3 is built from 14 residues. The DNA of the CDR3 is TGTGCCTGGAGTCGGACAGGGGGGAGGCAGCCCCAGCATTTT. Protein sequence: CAWSRTGGRQPQHF.

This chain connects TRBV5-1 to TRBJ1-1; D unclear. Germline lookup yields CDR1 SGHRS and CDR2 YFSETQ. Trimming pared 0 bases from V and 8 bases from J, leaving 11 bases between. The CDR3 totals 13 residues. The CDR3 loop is CASSLERSGEAFF. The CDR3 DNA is TGCGCCAGCAGCTTGGAAAGATCAGGAGAAGCTTTCTTT.

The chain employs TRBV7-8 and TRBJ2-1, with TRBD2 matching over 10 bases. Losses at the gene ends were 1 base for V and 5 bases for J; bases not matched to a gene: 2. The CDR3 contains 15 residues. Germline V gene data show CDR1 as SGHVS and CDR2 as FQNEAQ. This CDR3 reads CASSLVAGGHNEQFF. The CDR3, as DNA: TGTGCCAGCAGCTTAGTAGCGGGAGGACACAATGAGCAGTTCTTC. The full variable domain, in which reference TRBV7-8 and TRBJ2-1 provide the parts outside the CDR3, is GAGVSQSPRYKVAKRGQDVALRCDPISGHVSLFWYQQALGQGPEFLTYFQNEAQLDKSGLPSDRFFAERPEGSVSTLKIQRTQQEDSAVYLCASSLVAGGHNEQFFGPGTRLTVL.

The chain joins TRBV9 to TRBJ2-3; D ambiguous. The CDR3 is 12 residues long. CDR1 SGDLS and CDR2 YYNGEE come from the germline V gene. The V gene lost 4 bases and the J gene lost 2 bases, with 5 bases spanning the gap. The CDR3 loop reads CASSSLTDTQYF. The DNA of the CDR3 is TGTGCCAGCAGCAGCCTCACAGATACGCAGTATTTT. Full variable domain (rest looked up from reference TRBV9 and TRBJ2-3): DSGVTQTPKHLITATGQRVTLRCSPRSGDLSVYWYQQSLDQGLQFLIQYYNGEERAKGNILERFSAQQFPDLHSELNLSSLELGDSALYFCASSSLTDTQYFGPGTRLTVL.

DNA of the CDR3: TGTGCCAGCAGCTTAGTCACAGGGGCTGAAGCTTTCTTT. Residues: CASSLVTGAEAFF. The J gene is TRBJ1-1, the V gene TRBV11-2, with TRBD1 identical over 7 bases. The germline gives CDR1 SGHAT, CDR2 FQNNGV. V lost 1 base, J lost 6 bases, and 2 bases stayed unmatched. The CDR3 loop spans 13 amino acids.

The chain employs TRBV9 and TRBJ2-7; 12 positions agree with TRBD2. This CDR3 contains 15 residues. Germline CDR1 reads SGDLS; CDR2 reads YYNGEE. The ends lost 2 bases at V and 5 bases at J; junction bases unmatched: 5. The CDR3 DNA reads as TGTGCCAGCAGCGTGGCTAGCGGGAGGGCGGACGAGCAGTACTTC. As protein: CASSVASGRADEQYF.

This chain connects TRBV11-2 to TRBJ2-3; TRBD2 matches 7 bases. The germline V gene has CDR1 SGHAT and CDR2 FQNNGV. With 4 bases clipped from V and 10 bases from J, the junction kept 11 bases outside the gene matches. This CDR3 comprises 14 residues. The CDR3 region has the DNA TGTGCCAGCAGCTCCGGACTAGTTGGGTCCCCGCAGTATTTT. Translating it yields CASSSGLVGSPQYF.

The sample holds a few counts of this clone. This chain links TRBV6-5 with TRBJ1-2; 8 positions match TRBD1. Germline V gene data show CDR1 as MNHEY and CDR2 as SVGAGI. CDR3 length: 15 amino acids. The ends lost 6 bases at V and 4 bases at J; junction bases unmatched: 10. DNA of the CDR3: TGTGCCAGCAGACCGGGACAGGCCTATTTCTATGGCTACACCTTC. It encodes CASRPGQAYFYGYTF.

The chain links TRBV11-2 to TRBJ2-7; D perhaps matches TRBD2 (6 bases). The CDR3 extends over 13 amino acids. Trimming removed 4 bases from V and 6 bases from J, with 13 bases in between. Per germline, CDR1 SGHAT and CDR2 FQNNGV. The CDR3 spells CASSSDVGGEQYF. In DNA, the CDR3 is TGTGCCAGCAGCTCAGACGTGGGGGGCGAGCAGTACTTC.

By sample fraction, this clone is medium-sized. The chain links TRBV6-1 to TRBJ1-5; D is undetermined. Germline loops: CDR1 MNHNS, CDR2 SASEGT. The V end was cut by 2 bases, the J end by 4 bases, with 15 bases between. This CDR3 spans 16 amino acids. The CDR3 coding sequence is TGTGCCAGCAGTGAAATTTTAACGGGTTTTAATCAGCCCCAGCATTTT. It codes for CASSEILTGFNQPQHF.

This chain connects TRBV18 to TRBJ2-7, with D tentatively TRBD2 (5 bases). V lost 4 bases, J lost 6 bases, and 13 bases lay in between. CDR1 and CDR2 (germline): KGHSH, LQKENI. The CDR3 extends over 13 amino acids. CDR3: CASSQDFGGEQYF. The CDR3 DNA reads TGTGCCAGCTCACAGGACTTTGGAGGCGAGCAGTACTTC. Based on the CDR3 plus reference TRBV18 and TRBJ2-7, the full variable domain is NAGVMQNPRHLVRRRGQEARLRCSPMKGHSHVYWYRQLPEEGLKFMVYLQKENIIDESGMPKERFSAEFPKEGPSILRIQQVVRGDSAAYFCASSQDFGGEQYFGPGTRLTVT.

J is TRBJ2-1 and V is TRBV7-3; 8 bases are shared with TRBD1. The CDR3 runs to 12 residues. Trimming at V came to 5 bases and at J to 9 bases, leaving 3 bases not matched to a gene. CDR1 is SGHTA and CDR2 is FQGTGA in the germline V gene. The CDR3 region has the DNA TGTGCCAGCAGCGCAGGGGGCGTTGAGCAGTTCTTC. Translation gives CASSAGGVEQFF. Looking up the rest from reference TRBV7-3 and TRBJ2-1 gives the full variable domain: GAGVSQTPSNKVTEKGKYVELRCDPISGHTALYWYRQSLGQGPEFLIYFQGTGAADDSGLPNDRFFAVRPEGSVSTLKIQRTERGDSAVYLCASSAGGVEQFFGPGTRLTVL.

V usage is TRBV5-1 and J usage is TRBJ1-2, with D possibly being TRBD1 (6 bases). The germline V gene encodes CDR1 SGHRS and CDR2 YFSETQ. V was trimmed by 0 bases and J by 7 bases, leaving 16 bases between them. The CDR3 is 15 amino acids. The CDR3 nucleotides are TGCGCCAGCAGCTTGGGTACAGGGAGTGTTCCTGGCTACACCTTC. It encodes CASSLGTGSVPGYTF.

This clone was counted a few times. The CDR3 DNA reads as TGTGCCAGCAGCGTAGCTAATTCAGGGTCGGAAAACATTCAGTACTTC. It encodes CASSVANSGSENIQYF. The chain combines TRBV9 with TRBJ2-4; D possibly corresponds to TRBD1 (5 bases). From germline, CDR1 is SGDLS and CDR2 YYNGEE. The CDR3 extends over 16 amino acids. Trimming left V 0 bases short and J 5 bases short, with 15 bases between.

CDR3 nucleotide sequence: TGTGCCAGTAGCCCCAGGGAAATTGGCTATGGCTACACCTTC. This encodes CASSPREIGYGYTF. The gene calls are TRBV19 and TRBJ1-2, with D tentatively TRBD1 (5 bases). Between the trimmed V and J ends, which lost 6 bases and 4 bases, there was a span of 15 bases. The CDR3 length is 14 residues. Germline CDR1 reads LNHDA; CDR2 reads SQIVND (reference sequence).

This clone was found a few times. CDR3 amino acids: CASSLVRNQPQHF. The CDR3 bases are TGTGCCAGCAGTCTCGTTAGAAATCAGCCCCAGCATTTT. The chain uses TRBV28 and TRBJ1-5; no firm D call. CDR3 length: 13 residues. From germline, CDR1 is MDHEN and CDR2 SYDVKM. V lost 5 bases to trimming and J lost 4 bases, with 9 bases between them.